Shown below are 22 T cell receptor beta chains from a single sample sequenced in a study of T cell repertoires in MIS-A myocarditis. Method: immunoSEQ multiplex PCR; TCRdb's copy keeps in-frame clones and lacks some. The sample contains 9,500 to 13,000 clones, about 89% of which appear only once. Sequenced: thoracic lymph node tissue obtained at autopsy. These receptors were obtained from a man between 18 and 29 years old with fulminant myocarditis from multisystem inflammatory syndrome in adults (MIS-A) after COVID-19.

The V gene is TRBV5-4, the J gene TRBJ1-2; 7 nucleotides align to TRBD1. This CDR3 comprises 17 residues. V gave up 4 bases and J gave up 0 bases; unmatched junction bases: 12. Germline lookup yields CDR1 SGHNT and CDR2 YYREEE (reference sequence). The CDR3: CASSKLRDSVSNYGYTF. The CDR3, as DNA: TGTGCCAGCAGCAAACTCCGGGACAGCGTCTCTAACTATGGCTACACCTTC.

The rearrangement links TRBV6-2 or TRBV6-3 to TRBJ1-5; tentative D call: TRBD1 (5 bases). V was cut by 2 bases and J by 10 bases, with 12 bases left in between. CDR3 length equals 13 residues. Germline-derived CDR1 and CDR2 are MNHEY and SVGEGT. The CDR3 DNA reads TGTGCCAGCAGTTACGAGGGGCTTGGCCCCCAGCATTTT. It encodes CASSYEGLGPQHF.

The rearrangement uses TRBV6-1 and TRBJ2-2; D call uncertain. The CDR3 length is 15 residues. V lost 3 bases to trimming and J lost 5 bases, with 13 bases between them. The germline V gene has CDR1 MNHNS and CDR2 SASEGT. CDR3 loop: CASSDSRYSTGELFF. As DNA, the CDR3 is TGTGCCAGCAGTGATTCAAGGTATTCTACCGGGGAGCTGTTTTTT.

The DNA for the CDR3 is TGTGCCAGCACGGGGACAGCACAAGAGACCCAGTACTTC. This gives the protein CASTGTAQETQYF. The chain joins TRBV11-2 to TRBJ2-5, with 7 bases fitting TRBD1. V was pared by 7 bases and J by 2 bases, with 4 bases of the junction left unmatched. Germline CDR1 is SGHAT and CDR2 is FQNNGV. This CDR3 contains 13 residues.

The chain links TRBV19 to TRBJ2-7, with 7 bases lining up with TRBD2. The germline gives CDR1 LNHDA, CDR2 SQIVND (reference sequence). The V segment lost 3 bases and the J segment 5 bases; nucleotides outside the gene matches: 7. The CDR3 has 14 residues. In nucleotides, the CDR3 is TGTGCCAGTAGTATCGCTAGCGGTGGAAACGAGCAGTACTTC. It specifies CASSIASGGNEQYF.

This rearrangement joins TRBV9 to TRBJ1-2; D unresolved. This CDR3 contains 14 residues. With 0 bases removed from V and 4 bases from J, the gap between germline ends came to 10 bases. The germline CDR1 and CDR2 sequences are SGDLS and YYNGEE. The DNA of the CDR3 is TGTGCCAGCAGCGTAGAAGGCCCCTCCTATGGCTACACCTTC. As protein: CASSVEGPSYGYTF.

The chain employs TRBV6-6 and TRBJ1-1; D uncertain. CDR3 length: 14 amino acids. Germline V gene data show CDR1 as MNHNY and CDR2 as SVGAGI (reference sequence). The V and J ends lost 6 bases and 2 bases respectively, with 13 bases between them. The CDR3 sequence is CASRPPTDNTEAFF. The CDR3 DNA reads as TGTGCCAGCAGACCCCCGACTGACAACACTGAAGCTTTCTTT.

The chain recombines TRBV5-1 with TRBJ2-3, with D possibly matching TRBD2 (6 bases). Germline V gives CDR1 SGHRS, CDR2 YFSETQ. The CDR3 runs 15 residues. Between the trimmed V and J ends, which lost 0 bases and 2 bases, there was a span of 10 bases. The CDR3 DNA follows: TGCGCCAGCAGCTTGGAGGGGACTGCCACAGATACGCAGTATTTT. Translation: CASSLEGTATDTQYF.

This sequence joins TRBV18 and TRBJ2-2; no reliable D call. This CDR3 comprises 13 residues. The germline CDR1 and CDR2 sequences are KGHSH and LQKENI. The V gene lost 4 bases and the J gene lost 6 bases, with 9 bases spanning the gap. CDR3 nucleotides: TGTGCCAGCTCACTTCCGGACGCCGGGGAGCTGTTTTTT. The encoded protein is CASSLPDAGELFF.

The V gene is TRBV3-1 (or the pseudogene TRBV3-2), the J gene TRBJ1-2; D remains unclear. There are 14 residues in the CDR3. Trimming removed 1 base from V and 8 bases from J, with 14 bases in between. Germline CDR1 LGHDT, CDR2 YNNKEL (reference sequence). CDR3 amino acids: CASSQVGGRQGYTF. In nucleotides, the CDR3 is TGTGCCAGCAGCCAAGTAGGTGGTCGGCAGGGCTACACCTTC.

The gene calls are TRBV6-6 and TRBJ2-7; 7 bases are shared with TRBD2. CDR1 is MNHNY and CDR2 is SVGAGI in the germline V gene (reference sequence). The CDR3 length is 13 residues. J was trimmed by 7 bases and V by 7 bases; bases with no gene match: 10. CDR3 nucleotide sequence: TGTGCCAGCACCACCCCGGGGAGGGGAGAGCAGTACTTC. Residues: CASTTPGRGEQYF.

The CDR3 DNA follows: TGTGCCATCAGCGGGACAGCCGCGAACACCGGGGAGCTGTTTTTT. Translating it yields CAISGTAANTGELFF. The rearrangement links TRBV10-3 to TRBJ2-2; TRBD1 matches 7 bases. The V gene's germline CDR1 is ENHRY and CDR2 SYGVKD. This CDR3 is 15 amino acids long. J was trimmed by 0 bases and V by 6 bases; bases with no gene match: 4.

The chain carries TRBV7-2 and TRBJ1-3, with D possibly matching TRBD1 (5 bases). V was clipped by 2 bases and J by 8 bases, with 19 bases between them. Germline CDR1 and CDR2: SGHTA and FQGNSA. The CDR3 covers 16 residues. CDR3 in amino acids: CASSLNRPGPGDTIYF. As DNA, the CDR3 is TGTGCCAGCAGCTTAAATCGACCGGGACCGGGGGACACCATATATTTT. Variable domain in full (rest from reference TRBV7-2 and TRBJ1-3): GAGVSQSPSNKVTEKGKDVELRCDPISGHTALYWYRQSLGQGLEFLIYFQGNSAPDKSGLPSDRFSAERTGGSVSTLTIQRTQQEDSAVYLCASSLNRPGPGDTIYFGEGSWLTVV.

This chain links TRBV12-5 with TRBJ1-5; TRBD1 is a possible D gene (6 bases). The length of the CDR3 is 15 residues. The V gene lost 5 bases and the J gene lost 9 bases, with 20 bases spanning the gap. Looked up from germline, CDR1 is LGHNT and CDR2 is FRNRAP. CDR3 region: CASGAGRDTGWPQHF. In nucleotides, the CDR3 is TGTGCTAGTGGTGCCGGTCGGGACACGGGATGGCCCCAGCATTTT. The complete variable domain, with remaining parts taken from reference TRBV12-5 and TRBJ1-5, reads DARVTQTPRHKVTEMGQEVTMRCQPILGHNTVFWYRQTMMQGLELLAYFRNRAPLDDSGMPKDRFSAEMPDATLATLKIQPSEPRDSAVYFCASGAGRDTGWPQHFGDGTRLSIL.

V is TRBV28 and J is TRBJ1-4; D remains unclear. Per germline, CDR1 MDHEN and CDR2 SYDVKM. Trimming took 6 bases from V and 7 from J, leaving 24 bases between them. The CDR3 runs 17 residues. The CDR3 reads CASRERAASGWSEKLFF. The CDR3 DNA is TGTGCCAGCAGGGAAAGGGCCGCCTCAGGATGGAGTGAAAAACTGTTTTTT.

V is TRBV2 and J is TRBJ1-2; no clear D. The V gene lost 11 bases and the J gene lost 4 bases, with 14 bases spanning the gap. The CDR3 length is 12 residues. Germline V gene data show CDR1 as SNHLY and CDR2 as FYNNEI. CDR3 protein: CASRARGYGYTF. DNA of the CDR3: TGTGCCTCAAGGGCCCGTGGCTATGGCTACACCTTC.

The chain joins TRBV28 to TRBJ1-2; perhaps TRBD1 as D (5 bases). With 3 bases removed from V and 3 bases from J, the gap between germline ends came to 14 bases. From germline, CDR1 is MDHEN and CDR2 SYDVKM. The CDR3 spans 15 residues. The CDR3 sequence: CASSLPGSTDYGYTF. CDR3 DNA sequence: TGTGCCAGCAGTTTGCCAGGGTCGACAGACTATGGCTACACCTTC.

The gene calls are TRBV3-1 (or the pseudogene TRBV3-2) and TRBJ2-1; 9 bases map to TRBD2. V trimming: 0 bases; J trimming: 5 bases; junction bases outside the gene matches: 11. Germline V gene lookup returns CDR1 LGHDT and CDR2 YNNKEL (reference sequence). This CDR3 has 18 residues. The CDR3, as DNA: TGTGCCAGCAGCCAAGAGCGATTCGGGCGGGGGGGCAACAATGAGCAGTTCTTC. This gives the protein CASSQERFGRGGNNEQFF.

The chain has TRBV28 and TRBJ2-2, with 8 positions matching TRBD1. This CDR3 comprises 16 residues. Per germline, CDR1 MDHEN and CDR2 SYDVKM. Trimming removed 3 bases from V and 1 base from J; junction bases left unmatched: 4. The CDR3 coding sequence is TGTGCCAGCAGTTTGCAGGGGGCGGAGAACACCGGGGAGCTGTTTTTT. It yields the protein CASSLQGAENTGELFF.

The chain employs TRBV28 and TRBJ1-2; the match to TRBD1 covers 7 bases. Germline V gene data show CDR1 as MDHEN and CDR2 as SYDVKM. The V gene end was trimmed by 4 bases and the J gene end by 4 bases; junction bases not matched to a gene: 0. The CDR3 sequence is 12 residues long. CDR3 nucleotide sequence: TGTGCCAGCAGTTCAGGGGGCTATGGCTACACCTTC. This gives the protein CASSSGGYGYTF.

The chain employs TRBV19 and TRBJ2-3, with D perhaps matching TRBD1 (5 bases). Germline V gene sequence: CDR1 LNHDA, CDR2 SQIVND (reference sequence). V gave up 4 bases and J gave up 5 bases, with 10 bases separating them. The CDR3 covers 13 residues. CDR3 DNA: TGTGCCAGTAGTAAGGGGCAGGGAGATACGCAGTATTTT. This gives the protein CASSKGQGDTQYF.

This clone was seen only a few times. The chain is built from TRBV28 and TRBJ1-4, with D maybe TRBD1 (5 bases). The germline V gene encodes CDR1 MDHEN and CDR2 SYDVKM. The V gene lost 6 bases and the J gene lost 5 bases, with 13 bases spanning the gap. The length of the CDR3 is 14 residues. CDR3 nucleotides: TGTGCCAGCAGACCCCGACGGGGGAATGAAAAACTGTTTTTT. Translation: CASRPRRGNEKLFF. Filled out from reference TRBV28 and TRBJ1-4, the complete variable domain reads DVKVTQSSRYLVKRTGEKVFLECVQDMDHENMFWYRQDPGLGLRLIYFSYDVKMKEKGDIPEGYSVSREKKERFSLILESASTNQTSMYLCASRPRRGNEKLFFGSGTQLSVL.